This is a list of T cell receptor beta chains from one sample in a study of response to subunit inactivated influenza vaccine. TCRdb independently ran MiXCR on the RT-PCR reads; one entry per CDR3 protein. The table has roughly 760,000 distinct CDR3 sequences, around 20% seen once. The sequenced sample was PBMCs from blood, obtained more than 4 days after vaccination. The receptors shown here come from a man in his forties or fifties who received an inactivated influenza vaccine. Each CDR3 is given with its conserved first and last residue. D genes are given only for firm matches. Clone sizes are given selectively: once, few, many, or a class where the clone is expanded.

v_gene: TRBV2
j_gene: TRBJ1-2
abundance: NA
d_gene: NA
CDR3nt: TGTGCCAGCAGTGTCCGGGGAGTTAACTATGGCTACACCTTC
CDR3aa: CASSVRGVNYGYTF

v_gene: TRBV5-1
j_gene: TRBJ2-6
abundance: NA
d_gene: NA
CDR3nt: TGCGCCAGCAGCACCGGACAGACTGGGGCCAACGTCCTGACTTTC
CDR3aa: CASSTGQTGANVLTF

v_gene: TRBV7-2
j_gene: TRBJ2-7
abundance: NA
d_gene: TRBD1
CDR3nt: TGTGCCAGCAGCGGCCCGGGACAGGGTTACTACGAGCAGTACTTC
CDR3aa: CASSGPGQGYYEQYF

v_gene: TRBV15
j_gene: TRBJ2-2
abundance: few
d_gene: TRBD2
CDR3nt: TGTGCCACCAGCAGAGAACTAGCGGAGGGATACACCGGGGAGCTGTTTTTT
CDR3aa: CATSRELAEGYTGELFF

v_gene: TRBV11-2
j_gene: TRBJ1-2
abundance: NA
d_gene: NA
CDR3nt: TGTGCCAGCAGCTTATACGGGGACTCAAACTATGGCTACACCTTC
CDR3aa: CASSLYGDSNYGYTF

v_gene: TRBV12-3/TRBV12-4
j_gene: TRBJ2-2
abundance: few
d_gene: NA
CDR3nt: TGTGCCAGCAGTACCGGCAGGACGAACACCGGGGAGCTGTTTTTT
CDR3aa: CASSTGRTNTGELFF

v_gene: TRBV4-3
j_gene: TRBJ1-1
abundance: NA
d_gene: NA
CDR3nt: TGCGCCAGCAGCCAGTCGATCAGGAACACTGAAGCTTTCTTT
CDR3aa: CASSQSIRNTEAFF

v_gene: TRBV11-2
j_gene: TRBJ2-5
abundance: few
d_gene: TRBD2
CDR3nt: TGTGCCAGCAGCACGGGACTAGCGAAAGAGACCCAGTACTTC
CDR3aa: CASSTGLAKETQYF

v_gene: TRBV20-1
j_gene: TRBJ1-5
abundance: few
d_gene: NA
CDR3nt: TGCAGTGCTAGAGATTCTCACGGAATCAATCAGCCCCAGCATTTT
CDR3aa: CSARDSHGINQPQHF

v_gene: TRBV4-2
j_gene: TRBJ2-1
abundance: NA
d_gene: NA
CDR3nt: TGTGCCAGCAGCCAAGGGGGCCTTGGTCACGGGTTTTACAATGAGCAGTTCTTC
CDR3aa: CASSQGGLGHGFYNEQFF

v_gene: TRBV5-1
j_gene: TRBJ2-7
abundance: NA
d_gene: TRBD1
CDR3nt: TGCGCCAGCAGACCCTGGACAGGGGACCACGAGCAGTACTTC
CDR3aa: CASRPWTGDHEQYF

v_gene: TRBV18
j_gene: TRBJ2-7
abundance: NA
d_gene: TRBD2
CDR3nt: TGTGCCAGCTCTAGGACTAGCGGGGAGCAGTACTTC
CDR3aa: CASSRTSGEQYF